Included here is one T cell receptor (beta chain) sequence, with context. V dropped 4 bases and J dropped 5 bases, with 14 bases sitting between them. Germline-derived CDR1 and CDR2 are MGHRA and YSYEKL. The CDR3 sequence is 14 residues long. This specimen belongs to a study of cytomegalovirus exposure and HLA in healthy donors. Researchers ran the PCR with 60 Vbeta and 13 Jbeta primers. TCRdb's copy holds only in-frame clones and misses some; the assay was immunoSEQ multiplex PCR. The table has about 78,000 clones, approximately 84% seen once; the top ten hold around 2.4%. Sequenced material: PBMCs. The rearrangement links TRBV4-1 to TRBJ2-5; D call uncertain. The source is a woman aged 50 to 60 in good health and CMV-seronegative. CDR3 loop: CASSPSGFGETQYF. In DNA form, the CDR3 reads TGCGCCAGCAGCCCTTCCGGGTTTGGGGAGACCCAGTACTTC.